The clone carrying this T cell receptor (beta chain) has only a few counts. Its antigen is not known. Tagging with unique molecular identifiers was a feature of the TCR beta cDNA libraries. Researchers reported approximately 500,000 cDNA molecules coming from around 1 to 9.1 million T cells. MiXCR was run by TCRdb on the PCR reads, yielding one entry per CDR3 protein. This table holds 820,000 or so distinct CDR3 sequences, roughly 50% found once. The V segment lost 5 bases and the J segment 3 bases; nucleotides outside the gene matches: 6. The CDR3 sequence is 14 residues long. The V gene's germline CDR1 is SGHRS and CDR2 YFSETQ. The record originates from a study of post-analysis software for immune sequencing data. Study in general: Relapsing-remitting, secondary progressive and progressive-relapsing forms made up the multiple sclerosis disease courses. Study-level findings and limits: The authors found that F measure strongly co-clustered same-batch samples. TRBV5-6, TRBV5-1 and TRBV20-1 were among roughly five TRBV segments more frequent in patients than controls. Controls had significantly higher normalized Chao1 diversity than multiple sclerosis patients.

This receptor was taken from a girl aged 5 to 17 with multiple sclerosis. The V gene is TRBV5-1, the J gene TRBJ2-5; TRBD2 matches 8 bases. The sequenced sample consisted of blood. The CDR3 protein is CASSFSGNKETQYF. CDR3 sequence (DNA): TGCGCCAGCAGTTTTAGCGGGAATAAAGAGACCCAGTACTTC.